This T cell receptor (beta chain) comes out of a study of glioma-infiltrating T cells. Using RNA template, CDR3s of TCR alpha and beta were amplified with iRepertoire arm-PCR. TCRdb re-analysed the multiplex PCR reads in MiXCR, keeping a single row per CDR3 protein. The profile shows 150,000 to 200,000 distinct CDR3 sequences, approximately 30% of them singletons. This clonotype originated in a human donor with low-grade glioma or glioblastoma, undergoing nonglioma brain surgery, or in good health (not recorded which). The sequencing sample was made of glioma tissue, nonneoplastic brain tissue, or PBMCs (not recorded which).

CDR3 DNA sequence: TGTGCCACCAGTGACCCGGACAGCCCCGAGCAGTACTTC. It codes for CATSDPDSPEQYF. The chain uses TRBV24-1 and TRBJ2-7; maybe TRBD1 (6 bases). Trimming cost V 4 bases and J 6 bases, with 12 bases left between them. The CDR3 spans 13 residues. Germline CDR1 is KGHDR and CDR2 is SFDVKD.